One TCR beta chain is described in this entry. This sample is drawn from a study of T-cell reconstitution after alpha-beta-depleted transplantation in children. Unique molecular identifiers were built into the TCRbeta library. TCRdb re-called the PCR reads through MiXCR, storing one row per CDR3 protein. Of fewer than 400,000 distinct CDR3 sequences in the sample, roughly 21% were seen once. The CDR3 spans 14 residues. With 7 bases removed from V and 3 bases from J, the gap between germline ends came to 12 bases. Germline V CDR1 and CDR2: KGHDR, SFDVKD. This receptor was obtained from a human donor who donated a stem cell graft to a child with acute myeloid leukemia. The sample was PBMCs from the stem cell graft donor, taken from the stem cell graft. This chain connects TRBV24-1 to TRBJ1-5; D perhaps matches TRBD1 (6 bases). CDR3 sequence reads: CATRDSRANQPQHF. CDR3 nucleotide sequence: TGTGCCACCAGGGACAGCCGGGCCAATCAGCCCCAGCATTTT.